The 12 T cell receptor beta chains reported below all come from one sample, sequenced in a study of blood T cell repertoires in COVID-19. Profiled with immunoSEQ multiplex PCR; TCRdb holds only in-frame clones, not every one. The top ten clones hold approximately 2.6% of a sample with more than 200,000 clones, roughly 80% of them seen once. The material sequenced was peripheral blood. These receptors all stem from a woman between 65 and 79 years old with active or convalescent COVID-19.

The chain recombines TRBV18 with TRBJ2-5; D may be TRBD2 (7 bases). Germline V gives CDR1 KGHSH, CDR2 LQKENI. V lost 3 bases and J 5 bases, leaving 19 bases between the germline ends. This CDR3 region has 16 residues. CDR3 sequence: CASSPRESGEGETQYF. The CDR3 nucleotides are TGTGCCAGCTCACCCCGAGAGTCAGGGGAGGGTGAGACCCAGTACTTC. Together with reference TRBV18 and TRBJ2-5, the CDR3 gives the full variable domain: NAGVMQNPRHLVRRRGQEARLRCSPMKGHSHVYWYRQLPEEGLKFMVYLQKENIIDESGMPKERFSAEFPKEGPSILRIQQVVRGDSAAYFCASSPRESGEGETQYFGPGTRLLVL.

The chain uses TRBV12-5 and TRBJ2-3, with 8 bases that match TRBD2. V lost 6 bases to trimming and J lost 3 bases; unmatched junction nucleotides: 14. CDR1 LGHNT and CDR2 FRNRAP come from the germline V gene. The CDR3 consists of 17 residues. The CDR3 protein is CASGTRLLGGETDTQYF. The DNA of the CDR3 is TGTGCTAGTGGCACCCGCCTCCTCGGGGGGGAGACAGATACGCAGTATTTT.

This clone appeared a few times. The chain has TRBV3-1 (or the pseudogene TRBV3-2) and TRBJ1-4; 9 bases are shared with TRBD1. The trim removed 5 bases at V and 7 bases at J, leaving 8 bases unmatched. Germline CDR1 reads LGHDT; CDR2 reads YNNKEL (reference sequence). The CDR3 covers 15 residues. CDR3 coding DNA: TGTGCCAGCAGCTCACAGGGGGCGACGAGTGAAAAACTGTTTTTT. It encodes CASSSQGATSEKLFF.

V and J are TRBV7-8 and TRBJ2-1; possibly TRBD2 for D (5 bases). V was pared by 3 bases and J by 4 bases, with 13 bases between. Per germline, CDR1 SGHVS and CDR2 FQNEAQ. The CDR3 is made up of 15 amino acids. CDR3 in amino acids: CASSFGNPIYNEQFF. The CDR3 nucleotides read TGTGCCAGCAGCTTCGGGAATCCCATTTACAATGAGCAGTTCTTC.

The rearrangement links TRBV3-1 (or the pseudogene TRBV3-2) to TRBJ1-3; unclear D gene. This CDR3 comprises 14 residues. V shed 2 bases and J shed 0 bases, with 5 bases lying between them. Germline CDR1 LGHDT, CDR2 YNNKEL (reference sequence). The CDR3 region is CASSQSGSGNTIYF. The CDR3 DNA reads as TGTGCCAGCAGCCAATCGGGCTCTGGAAACACCATATATTTT.

The chain couples TRBV12-3 or TRBV12-4 to TRBJ2-4; no clear D gene. Trimming shortened V by 5 bases and J by 5 bases, and 10 bases separated the two germline ends. The CDR3 is 13 residues long. The CDR3 DNA follows: TGTGCCAGCAGTATCCTGGCTCAAAACATTCAGTACTTC. Amino acids: CASSILAQNIQYF.

The chain combines TRBV30 with TRBJ1-2; D is possibly TRBD1 (5 bases). Germline values: CDR1 GTSNPN, CDR2 SVGIG (reference sequence). V lost 4 bases, J lost 3 bases, and 12 bases lay in between. The CDR3 is 13 residues long. As DNA, the CDR3 is TGTGCCTGGAATGATGGGGCGGACTATGGCTACACCTTC. The encoded protein is CAWNDGADYGYTF.

The chain carries TRBV3-1 (or the pseudogene TRBV3-2) and TRBJ1-2; TRBD1 is a possible D gene (5 bases). V was pared by 11 bases and J by 2 bases, with 12 bases between. The CDR3 contains 12 residues. Germline-derived CDR1 and CDR2 are LGHDT and YNNKEL (reference sequence). The CDR3 loop is CACARGNYGYTF. The CDR3 nucleotides are TGTGCCTGCGCCCGGGGGAACTATGGCTACACCTTC.

The rearrangement uses TRBV6-6 and TRBJ2-2; D possibly corresponds to TRBD2 (5 bases). The V gene's germline CDR1 is MNHNY and CDR2 SVGAGI (reference sequence). V was shortened by 6 bases and J by 6 bases, with 14 bases between the two germline ends. This CDR3 comprises 14 residues. The CDR3 region is CASSRGLGSGELFF. Written as DNA, the CDR3 is TGTGCCAGCAGCCGCGGACTCGGTTCCGGGGAGCTGTTTTTT.

In DNA, the CDR3 is TGTGCCAGCAGCCCTAGGAGATGGAGCGGGAGTTTCCAAGAGACCCAGTACTTC. Translation gives CASSPRRWSGSFQETQYF. The chain links TRBV5-8 to TRBJ2-5; TRBD2 agrees at 8 bases. Germline V gives CDR1 SGHTS, CDR2 YDEGEE. V shed 4 bases and J 1 base; nucleotides not matched to a gene: 15. This CDR3 spans 18 amino acids.

J is TRBJ2-2 and V is TRBV9, with 9 bases identical to TRBD2. V shed 6 bases, J shed 1 base, and the junction held 7 bases outside the gene matches. This CDR3 is 16 amino acids long. Germline assignment: CDR1 SGDLS and CDR2 YYNGEE. The CDR3 loop reads CASTLGSGGNTGELFF. The CDR3 DNA reads TGTGCCAGCACCCTAGGTAGCGGGGGGAACACCGGGGAGCTGTTTTTT.

This chain joins TRBV6-6 and TRBJ2-3; 14 positions match TRBD2. J gave up 3 bases and V 6 bases, and 14 bases lay outside the gene matches. The CDR3 has 19 amino acids. CDR1 and CDR2 from the germline V gene are MNHNY and SVGAGI (reference sequence). The CDR3 DNA is TGTGCCAGCAGCCGAGTGACTAGCGGGAGGGCATTTAAGACAGATACGCAGTATTTT. It is translated as CASSRVTSGRAFKTDTQYF.